The 31 T cell receptor beta chains given below trace back to one sample, sequenced in a study of shared clonotypes between healthy human individuals. The table came from immunoSEQ multiplex PCR; TCRdb's copy has only in-frame clones and leaves some out. The sample contains approximately 500,000 clones, about 96% of which appear only once. Sample: naive CD4+ T cells sorted from blood. This sample's subset: CD45RA+ positively selected. These receptors all stem from a woman aged 30 to 39 in good health.

The chain uses TRBV7-9 and TRBJ2-5, with D possibly matching TRBD1 (5 bases). This CDR3 region has 12 residues. Trimming removed 5 bases at V and 2 bases at J, with 6 bases between. Germline CDR1 reads SEHNR; CDR2 reads FQNEAQ (reference sequence). CDR3 region: CASSRQQETQYF. In nucleotides, the CDR3 is TGTGCCAGCAGCAGACAGCAAGAGACCCAGTACTTC.

V and J are TRBV11-1 and TRBJ2-2, with D possibly called TRBD1 or TRBD2 (5 bases each). The CDR3 extends over 16 amino acids. Germline CDR1 reads SGHAT; CDR2 reads FQDESV (reference sequence). The V end lost 5 bases, the J end lost 7 bases, and 20 bases lay between the germline ends. The CDR3, as DNA: TGTGCCAGCAGCACGGAGAGGTCGGGGCTCGGCGGGGAGCTGTTTTTT. Residues: CASSTERSGLGGELFF.

The V gene is TRBV19, the J gene TRBJ2-7; 8 bases fit TRBD1. V was pared by 5 bases and J by 4 bases, with 10 bases of the junction left unmatched. Looked up from germline, CDR1 is LNHDA and CDR2 is SQIVND (reference sequence). The CDR3 totals 15 residues. The CDR3 protein is CASSLPGQAIYEQYF. In DNA form, the CDR3 reads TGTGCCAGTAGTTTACCGGGACAGGCCATTTACGAGCAGTACTTC.

The chain's CDR3 is CASSSTPPTYEQYF. CDR3 DNA: TGTGCCAGCAGTTCCACTCCCCCCACATACGAGCAGTACTTC. This sequence joins TRBV28 and TRBJ2-7; D call uncertain. Germline loops: CDR1 MDHEN, CDR2 SYDVKM. The CDR3 has 14 amino acids. Trimming removed 4 bases at V and 4 bases at J, with 14 bases between.

The chain combines TRBV15 with TRBJ2-2; the D gene is possibly TRBD2 (6 bases). The CDR3 length is 15 residues. V shed 3 bases and J shed 4 bases, with 12 bases lying between them. In germline, CDR1 is LNHNV, CDR2 YYDKDF (reference sequence). This CDR3 reads CATSSKLAPTGELFF. Written as DNA, the CDR3 is TGTGCCACCAGCAGTAAACTAGCACCCACCGGGGAGCTGTTTTTT.

The genes are TRBV19 and TRBJ2-5; TRBD1 matches 8 bases. The germline CDR1 and CDR2 sequences are LNHDA and SQIVND (reference sequence). The CDR3 sequence is 14 residues long. The V gene end was trimmed by 6 bases and the J gene end by 1 base; junction bases not matched to a gene: 4. The CDR3 DNA follows: TGTGCCAGTAGACCGCAGGGGGCCCAAGAGACCCAGTACTTC. Its protein product is CASRPQGAQETQYF.

The J gene is TRBJ1-1, the V gene TRBV27; 11 bases map to TRBD1. Germline values: CDR1 MNHEY, CDR2 SMNVEV (reference sequence). The CDR3 has 13 amino acids. With 8 bases clipped from V and 10 bases from J, the junction kept 9 bases outside the gene matches. The CDR3 bases are TGTGCCAGCTCCCGAGGACAGGGGGCGTCAGCTTTCTTT. It translates to CASSRGQGASAFF.

The CDR3 DNA is TGTGCCAGGGGTGATAATTCACCCCTCCACTTT. Its protein is CARGDNSPLHF. This chain links TRBV6-5 with TRBJ1-6; D not certain. The CDR3 runs 11 residues. Trimming left V 9 bases short and J 5 bases short, with 5 bases between. The V gene's germline CDR1 is MNHEY and CDR2 SVGAGI.

This clone was seen just once. V gene TRBV6-6 combines with J gene TRBJ2-7, with 7 nucleotides matching TRBD1. Unmatched junction bases numbered 10, after V lost 4 bases and J lost 4 bases. CDR1 and CDR2 (germline): MNHNY, SVGAGI (reference sequence). The CDR3 is 15 residues long. The CDR3 here is CASSSRTGDAYEQYF. For the CDR3, the DNA is TGTGCCAGCAGTTCCCGCACAGGGGATGCGTACGAGCAGTACTTC.

This sequence joins TRBV28 and TRBJ2-7; TRBD2 matches at 10 bases. The CDR3 runs to 15 residues. The V gene end was trimmed by 5 bases and the J gene end by 6 bases; junction bases not matched to a gene: 10. The germline CDR1 and CDR2 sequences are MDHEN and SYDVKM. This chain's CDR3 is CASSLLAGVMGEQYF. The CDR3 nucleotides are TGTGCCAGCAGTCTTCTAGCGGGAGTCATGGGCGAGCAGTACTTC.

This clone appeared a single time. The chain couples TRBV29-1 to TRBJ2-2; 13 bases agree with TRBD2. Per the germline V gene, CDR1 is SQVTM and CDR2 is ANQGSEA. With V trimmed by 5 bases and J by 6 bases, 9 bases remained unmatched. This CDR3 is 16 amino acids long. The CDR3 loop reads CSVLGLAGELAGELFF. The CDR3 DNA sequence: TGCAGCGTTCTAGGACTAGCGGGAGAATTGGCCGGGGAGCTGTTTTTT.

The rearrangement links TRBV28 to TRBJ1-5, with no clear D. The CDR3 sequence is 15 residues long. Germline V lookup: CDR1 MDHEN, CDR2 SYDVKM. Deletions cut 3 bases from V and 6 bases from J, with 15 bases between. CDR3 amino acids: CASSFGVRVFQPQHF. The CDR3 DNA sequence: TGTGCCAGCAGTTTTGGGGTTCGGGTATTTCAGCCCCAGCATTTT. Using reference TRBV28 and TRBJ1-5 for the parts outside the CDR3, the full variable domain is DVKVTQSSRYLVKRTGEKVFLECVQDMDHENMFWYRQDPGLGLRLIYFSYDVKMKEKGDIPEGYSVSREKKERFSLILESASTNQTSMYLCASSFGVRVFQPQHFGDGTRLSIL.

The V call is TRBV5-4, the J call TRBJ2-1; D tentatively reads TRBD1 or TRBD2 (6 bases each). V lost 3 bases to trimming and J lost 8 bases, with 15 bases between them. The CDR3 length is 14 residues. Germline lookup yields CDR1 SGHNT and CDR2 YYREEE (reference sequence). CDR3 region: CASSSAGGRDEQFF. In DNA, the CDR3 is TGTGCCAGCAGCTCGGCTGGGGGGCGAGATGAGCAGTTCTTC.

The V and J genes are TRBV10-3 and TRBJ2-1; 8 bases fit TRBD2. The V and J ends lost 3 bases and 8 bases, in that order; junction bases with no gene match: 15. Per the germline V gene, CDR1 is ENHRY and CDR2 is SYGVKD. This CDR3 comprises 17 residues. CDR3 protein: CAISDHQREWGLHEQFF. For the CDR3, the DNA is TGTGCCATCAGTGATCATCAGCGGGAGTGGGGGTTGCATGAGCAGTTCTTC.

The V gene is TRBV28, the J gene TRBJ2-6; possibly TRBD1 for D (5 bases). V lost 8 bases and J lost 2, with 16 bases in between. CDR3 length equals 16 residues. CDR1 is MDHEN and CDR2 is SYDVKM in the germline V gene. The CDR3 loop is CASFKVGAAGANVLTF. For the CDR3, the DNA is TGTGCCAGCTTTAAGGTTGGGGCCGCTGGGGCCAACGTCCTGACTTTC.

The rearrangement links TRBV6-5 to TRBJ1-1, with D hard to call. There are 13 residues in the CDR3. Trimming shortened V by 6 bases and J by 6 bases, and 14 bases separated the two germline ends. CDR1 MNHEY and CDR2 SVGAGI come from the germline V gene. CDR3 amino acids: CASSFSTYSEAFF. CDR3 DNA: TGTGCCAGCAGCTTCTCTACGTATTCTGAAGCTTTCTTT.

The rearrangement uses TRBV6-5 and TRBJ2-7, with a possible D match to TRBD2 (5 bases). The germline V and J ends were trimmed by 2 bases and 2 bases, with 13 bases remaining between them. The CDR3 is 15 residues long. CDR1 MNHEY and CDR2 SVGAGI come from the germline V gene. CDR3 nucleotides: TGTGCCAGCAGTTACAGCTTCCCGGGAACCTACGAGCAGTACTTC. The encoded protein is CASSYSFPGTYEQYF.

This chain joins TRBV30 and TRBJ1-4; possibly TRBD1 for D (6 bases). V was cut by 4 bases and J by 7 bases, with 13 bases left in between. CDR3 length: 13 residues. CDR1 and CDR2 (germline): GTSNPN, SVGIG (reference sequence). Written as DNA, the CDR3 is TGTGCCTGGACGTCAGGGGCTAGTGAAAAACTGTTTTTT. This sequence encodes CAWTSGASEKLFF.

The rearrangement uses TRBV2 and TRBJ2-3, with 10 positions matching TRBD2. Germline V gene lookup returns CDR1 SNHLY and CDR2 FYNNEI. After removal of 6 bases from V and 6 bases from J, the junction contained 12 bases not matched to a gene. The CDR3 runs 16 residues. CDR3 amino acids: CASRRSSGSLRDTQYF. The CDR3 region has the DNA TGTGCCAGCAGGCGGTCTAGCGGGAGTCTGAGGGATACGCAGTATTTT.

CDR3 nucleotides: TGTGCCAGCATTTTACAGGGGCTTCCTAACTATGGCTACACCTTC. Its translation is CASILQGLPNYGYTF. This chain uses TRBV6-1 with TRBJ1-2, with TRBD1 identical over 7 bases. Germline V gene data show CDR1 as MNHNS and CDR2 as SASEGT. The CDR3 contains 15 residues. V trimming: 7 bases; J trimming: 0 bases; junction bases outside the gene matches: 8.

V and J are TRBV5-6 and TRBJ2-7; D gene unclear. Germline V gene sequence: CDR1 SGHDT, CDR2 YYEEEE. Between the trimmed V and J ends, which lost 0 bases and 4 bases, there was a span of 5 bases. CDR3 length: 12 residues. CDR3 DNA: TGTGCCAGCAGCTTGGAAGGGTACGAGCAGTACTTC. Residues: CASSLEGYEQYF.

The DNA of the CDR3 is TGTGCCAGCAGTGAATATGCCAGCGCGAACACCGGGGAGCTGTTTTTT. This gives the protein CASSEYASANTGELFF. The gene calls are TRBV25-1 and TRBJ2-2; D gene unclear. Germline V CDR1 and CDR2: MGHDK, SYGVNS. V was cut by 0 bases and J by 0 bases, with 8 bases left in between. The CDR3 extends over 16 amino acids.

This clone was observed a single time. The chain is built from TRBV27 and TRBJ2-7; 8 bases line up with TRBD2. CDR3 size: 18 residues. Germline CDR1 MNHEY, CDR2 SMNVEV (reference sequence). Unmatched junction bases numbered 18, after V lost 4 bases and J lost 4 bases. CDR3 region: CASSSHLGGGGGFYEQYF. The CDR3 region has the DNA TGTGCCAGCAGTTCCCACCTCGGGGGGGGAGGAGGTTTTTACGAGCAGTACTTC.

This chain connects TRBV19 to TRBJ2-7; 7 bases agree with TRBD2. With V trimmed by 10 bases and J by 8 bases, 11 bases remained unmatched. This CDR3 is built from 12 residues. Germline-derived CDR1 and CDR2 are LNHDA and SQIVND (reference sequence). In DNA form, the CDR3 reads TGTGCCATCTCATCCGGGGGAGGGAAGCAGTACTTC. As protein: CAISSGGGKQYF.

This chain links TRBV5-1 with TRBJ1-3; no clear D gene. The CDR3 runs 16 residues. Germline loops: CDR1 SGHRS, CDR2 YFSETQ. V was trimmed by 0 bases and J by 9 bases, leaving 19 bases between them. The CDR3 sequence: CASSLADGPRGGTIYF. DNA for the CDR3: TGCGCCAGCAGCTTGGCCGACGGACCCCGAGGTGGCACCATATATTTT.

This rearrangement joins TRBV18 to TRBJ1-4; D gene ambiguous. The CDR3 totals 14 residues. The germline V and J ends were trimmed by 6 bases and 0 bases, with 8 bases remaining between them. Germline CDR1 is KGHSH and CDR2 is LQKENI. The CDR3 loop reads CASSLTATNEKLFF. CDR3 nucleotide sequence: TGTGCCAGCTCCCTCACTGCAACTAATGAAAAACTGTTTTTT.

The rearrangement joins TRBV5-1 to TRBJ1-4; weak D call: TRBD1 (5 bases). Germline CDR1 and CDR2: SGHRS and YFSETQ. CDR3 size: 14 residues. V lost 2 bases and J 6 bases, leaving 11 bases between the germline ends. This CDR3 reads CASSFGSGDEKLFF. DNA for the CDR3: TGCGCCAGCAGCTTTGGCTCGGGGGATGAAAAACTGTTTTTT.

The chain links TRBV5-1 to TRBJ2-7; 9 nucleotides line up with TRBD1. The length of the CDR3 is 14 residues. With 3 bases clipped from V and 5 bases from J, the junction kept 6 bases outside the gene matches. The V gene's germline CDR1 is SGHRS and CDR2 YFSETQ. In DNA form, the CDR3 reads TGCGCCAGCAGCTATCAGGGACAGGGAAACGAGCAGTACTTC. Residues: CASSYQGQGNEQYF. Looking up the rest from reference TRBV5-1 and TRBJ2-7 gives the full variable domain: KAGVTQTPRYLIKTRGQQVTLSCSPISGHRSVSWYQQTPGQGLQFLFEYFSETQRNKGNFPGRFSGRQFSNSRSEMNVSTLELGDSALYLCASSYQGQGNEQYFGPGTRLTVT.

As regards this clone: Distinct nucleotide sequences in the sample also encode this CDR3. J is TRBJ2-1 and V is TRBV5-1, with D possibly being TRBD1 or TRBD2 (5 bases each). V dropped 4 bases and J dropped 2 bases, with 7 bases sitting between them. This CDR3 spans 13 amino acids. Germline assignment: CDR1 SGHRS and CDR2 YFSETQ. This chain's CDR3 is CASSLGAYNEQFF. For the CDR3, the DNA is TGCGCCAGCAGCCTGGGGGCCTACAATGAGCAGTTCTTC.

The J gene is TRBJ1-5, the V gene TRBV28; D not resolved. This CDR3 spans 14 amino acids. Germline V CDR1 and CDR2: MDHEN, SYDVKM. V lost 8 bases to trimming and J lost 0 bases, with 11 bases between them. Written as DNA, the CDR3 is TGTGCCAGCGGACGTCCACATAGCAATCAGCCCCAGCATTTT. Its translation is CASGRPHSNQPQHF.

The chain joins TRBV11-2 to TRBJ1-1; D is ambiguous. CDR1 and CDR2 from the germline V gene are SGHAT and FQNNGV. V lost 6 bases and J 0 bases, leaving 14 bases between the germline ends. This CDR3 spans 15 amino acids. The CDR3 reads CASRVGRWVNTEAFF. CDR3 coding DNA: TGTGCCAGCAGAGTGGGAAGGTGGGTGAACACTGAAGCTTTCTTT.